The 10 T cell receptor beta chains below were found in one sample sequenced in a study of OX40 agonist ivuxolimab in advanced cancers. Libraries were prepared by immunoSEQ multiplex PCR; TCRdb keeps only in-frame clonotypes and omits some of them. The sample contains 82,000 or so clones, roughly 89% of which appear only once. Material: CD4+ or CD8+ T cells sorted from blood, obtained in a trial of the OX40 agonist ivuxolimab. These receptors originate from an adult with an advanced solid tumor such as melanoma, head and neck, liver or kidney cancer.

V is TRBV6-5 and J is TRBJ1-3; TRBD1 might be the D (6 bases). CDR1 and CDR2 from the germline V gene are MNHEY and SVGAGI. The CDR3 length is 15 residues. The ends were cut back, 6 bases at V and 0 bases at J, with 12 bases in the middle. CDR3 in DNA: TGTGCCAGCAGCCCCACAGGGAGCTCTGGAAACACCATATATTTT. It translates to CASSPTGSSGNTIYF.

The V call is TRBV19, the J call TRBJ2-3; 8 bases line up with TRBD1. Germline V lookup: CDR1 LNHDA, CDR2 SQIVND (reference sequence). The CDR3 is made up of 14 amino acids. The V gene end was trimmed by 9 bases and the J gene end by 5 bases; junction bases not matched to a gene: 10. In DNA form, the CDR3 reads TGTGCCAGCCTAGGACAGGGATGGGGAGATACGCAGTATTTT. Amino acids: CASLGQGWGDTQYF.

Written as DNA, the CDR3 is TGTGCCAGCAGTTTTAATTTCCAGGGCGGCACTGAAGCTTTCTTT. Amino acid sequence: CASSFNFQGGTEAFF. The chain joins TRBV27 to TRBJ1-1, with a weak D call TRBD1 (5 bases). Trimming took 3 bases from V and 4 from J, leaving 15 bases between them. The CDR3 contains 15 residues. Germline lookup yields CDR1 MNHEY and CDR2 SMNVEV (reference sequence).

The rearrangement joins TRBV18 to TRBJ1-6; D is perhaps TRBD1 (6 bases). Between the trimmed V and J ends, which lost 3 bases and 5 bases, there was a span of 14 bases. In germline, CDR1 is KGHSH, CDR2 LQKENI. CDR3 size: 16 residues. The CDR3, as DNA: TGTGCCAGCTCACCCACCGGGACACAGAATAATTCACCCCTCCACTTT. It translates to CASSPTGTQNNSPLHF.

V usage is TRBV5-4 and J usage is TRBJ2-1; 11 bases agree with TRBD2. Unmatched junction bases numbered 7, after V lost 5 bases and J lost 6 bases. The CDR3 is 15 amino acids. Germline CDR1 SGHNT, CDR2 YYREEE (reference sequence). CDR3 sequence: CASRITSGSFNEQFF. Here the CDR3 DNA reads TGTGCCAGCAGGATTACTAGCGGGAGCTTCAATGAGCAGTTCTTC.

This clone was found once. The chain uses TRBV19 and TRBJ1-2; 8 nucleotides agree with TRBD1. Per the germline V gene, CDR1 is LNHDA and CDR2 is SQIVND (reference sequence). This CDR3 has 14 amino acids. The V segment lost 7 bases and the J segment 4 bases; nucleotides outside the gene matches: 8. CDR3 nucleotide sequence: TGTGCCAGTAAGAAGGGACAGGATCCCTATGGCTACACCTTC. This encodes CASKKGQDPYGYTF.

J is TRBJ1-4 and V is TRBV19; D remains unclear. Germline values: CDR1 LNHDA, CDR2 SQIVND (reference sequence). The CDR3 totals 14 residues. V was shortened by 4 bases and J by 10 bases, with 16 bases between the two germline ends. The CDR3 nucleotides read TGTGCCAGTAGTACCGCCGAGGCCCCGGGAAAACTGTTTTTT. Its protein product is CASSTAEAPGKLFF.

The CDR3 DNA sequence: TGTGCCAGCTCACCAACAGGTACCTACGAGCAGTACTTC. Its translation: CASSPTGTYEQYF. This chain uses TRBV18 with TRBJ2-7, with a weak D call TRBD1 (5 bases). Germline V CDR1 and CDR2: KGHSH, LQKENI. This CDR3 comprises 13 residues. Deletions cut 2 bases from V and 2 bases from J, with 7 bases between.

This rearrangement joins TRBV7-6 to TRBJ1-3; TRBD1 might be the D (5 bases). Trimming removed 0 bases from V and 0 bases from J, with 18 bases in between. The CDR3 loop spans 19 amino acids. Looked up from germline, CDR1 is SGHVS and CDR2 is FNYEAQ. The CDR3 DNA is TGTGCCAGCAGCTTAGCGACGGGGAGGGGCGTTAGCTCTGGAAACACCATATATTTT. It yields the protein CASSLATGRGVSSGNTIYF.

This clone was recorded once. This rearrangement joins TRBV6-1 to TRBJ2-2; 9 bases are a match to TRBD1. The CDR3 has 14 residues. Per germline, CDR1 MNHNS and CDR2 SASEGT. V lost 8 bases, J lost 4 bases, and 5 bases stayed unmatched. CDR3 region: CASCWTGATGELFF. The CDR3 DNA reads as TGTGCCAGCTGCTGGACAGGGGCCACCGGGGAGCTGTTTTTT.